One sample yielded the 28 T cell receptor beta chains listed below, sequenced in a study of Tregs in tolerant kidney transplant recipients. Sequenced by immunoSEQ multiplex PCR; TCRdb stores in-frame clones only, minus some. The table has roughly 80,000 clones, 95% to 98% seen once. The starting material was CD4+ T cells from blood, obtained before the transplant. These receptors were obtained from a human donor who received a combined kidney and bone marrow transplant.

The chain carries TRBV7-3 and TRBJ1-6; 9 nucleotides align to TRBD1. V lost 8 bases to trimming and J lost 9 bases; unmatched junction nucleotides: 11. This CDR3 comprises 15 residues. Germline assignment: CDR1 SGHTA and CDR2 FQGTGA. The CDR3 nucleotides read TGTGCCAGCGCGTGGACAGGGGCTGGTAGTTCACCCCTCCACTTT. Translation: CASAWTGAGSSPLHF. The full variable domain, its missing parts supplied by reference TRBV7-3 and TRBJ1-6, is GAGVSQTPSNKVTEKGKYVELRCDPISGHTALYWYRQSLGQGPEFLIYFQGTGAADDSGLPNDRFFAVRPEGSVSTLKIQRTERGDSAVYLCASAWTGAGSSPLHFGNGTRLTVT.

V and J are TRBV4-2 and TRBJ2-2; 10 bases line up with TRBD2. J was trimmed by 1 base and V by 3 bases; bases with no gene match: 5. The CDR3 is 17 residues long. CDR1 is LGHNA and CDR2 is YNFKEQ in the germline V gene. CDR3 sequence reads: CASSQYSGGMNTGELFF. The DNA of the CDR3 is TGTGCCAGCAGCCAGTATAGCGGGGGGATGAACACCGGGGAGCTGTTTTTT.

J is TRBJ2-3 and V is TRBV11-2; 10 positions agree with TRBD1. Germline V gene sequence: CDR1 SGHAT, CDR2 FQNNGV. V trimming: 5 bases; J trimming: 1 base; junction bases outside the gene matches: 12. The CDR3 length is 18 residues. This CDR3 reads CASSAHRDRGRGTDTQYF. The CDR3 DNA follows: TGTGCCAGCAGCGCCCACCGGGACAGGGGAAGAGGCACAGATACGCAGTATTTT.

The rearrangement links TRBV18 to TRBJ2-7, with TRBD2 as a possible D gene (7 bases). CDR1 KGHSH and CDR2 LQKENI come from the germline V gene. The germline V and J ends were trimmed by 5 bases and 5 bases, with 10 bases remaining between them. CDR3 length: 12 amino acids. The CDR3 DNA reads TGTGCCAGCTCAGAGGGGGGGGACGAGCAGTACTTC. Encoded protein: CASSEGGDEQYF.

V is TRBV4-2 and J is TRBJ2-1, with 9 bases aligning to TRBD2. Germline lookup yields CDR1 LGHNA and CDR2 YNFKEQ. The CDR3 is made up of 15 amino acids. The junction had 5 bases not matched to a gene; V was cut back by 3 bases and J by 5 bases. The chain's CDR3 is CASSQTSGLDNEQFF. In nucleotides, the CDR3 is TGTGCCAGCAGCCAGACTAGCGGACTTGACAATGAGCAGTTCTTC.

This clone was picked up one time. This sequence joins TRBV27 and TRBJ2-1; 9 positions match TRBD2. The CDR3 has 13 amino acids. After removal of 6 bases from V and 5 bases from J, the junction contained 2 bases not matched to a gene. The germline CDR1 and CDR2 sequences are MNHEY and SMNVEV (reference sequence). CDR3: CASRRLADNEQFF. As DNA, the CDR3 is TGTGCCAGCAGGCGACTAGCGGACAATGAGCAGTTCTTC.

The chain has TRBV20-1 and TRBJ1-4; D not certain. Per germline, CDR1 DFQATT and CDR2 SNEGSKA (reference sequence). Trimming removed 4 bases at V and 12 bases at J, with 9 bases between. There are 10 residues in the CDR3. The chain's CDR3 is CSATPVELFF. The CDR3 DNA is TGCAGTGCTACTCCCGTTGAACTGTTTTTT.

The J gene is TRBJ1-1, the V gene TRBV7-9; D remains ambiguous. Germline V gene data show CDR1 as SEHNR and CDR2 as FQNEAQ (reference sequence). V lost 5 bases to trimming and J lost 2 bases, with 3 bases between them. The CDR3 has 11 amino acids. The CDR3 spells CASSLNTEAFF. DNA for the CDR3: TGTGCCAGCAGCCTCAACACTGAAGCTTTCTTT.

For the CDR3, the DNA is TGTGCCAGTAGTCCCCAGGGGAGCAATCAGCCCCAGCATTTT. Amino acids: CASSPQGSNQPQHF. The chain recombines TRBV19 with TRBJ1-5, with a possible D match to TRBD1 (6 bases). Germline CDR1 reads LNHDA; CDR2 reads SQIVND (reference sequence). Trimming left V 5 bases short and J 1 base short, with 9 bases between. The CDR3 sequence is 14 residues long. The whole variable domain, remainder taken from reference TRBV19 and TRBJ1-5, is DGGITQSPKYLFRKEGQNVTLSCEQNLNHDAMYWYRQDPGQGLRLIYYSQIVNDFQKGDIAEGYSVSREKKESFPLTVTSAQKNPTAFYLCASSPQGSNQPQHFGDGTRLSIL.

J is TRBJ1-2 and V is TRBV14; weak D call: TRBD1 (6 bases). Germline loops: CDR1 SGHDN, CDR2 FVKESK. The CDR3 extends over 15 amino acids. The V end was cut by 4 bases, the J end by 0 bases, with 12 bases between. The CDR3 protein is CASSRTGYSNYGYTF. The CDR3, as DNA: TGTGCCAGCAGCCGAACAGGGTATTCTAACTATGGCTACACCTTC.

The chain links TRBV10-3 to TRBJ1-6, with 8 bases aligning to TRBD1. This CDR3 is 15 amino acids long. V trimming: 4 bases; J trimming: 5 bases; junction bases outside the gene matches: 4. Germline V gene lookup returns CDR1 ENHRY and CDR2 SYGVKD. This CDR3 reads CAISAQTGDNSPLHF. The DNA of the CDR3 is TGTGCCATCAGTGCGCAGACAGGGGATAATTCACCCCTCCACTTT.

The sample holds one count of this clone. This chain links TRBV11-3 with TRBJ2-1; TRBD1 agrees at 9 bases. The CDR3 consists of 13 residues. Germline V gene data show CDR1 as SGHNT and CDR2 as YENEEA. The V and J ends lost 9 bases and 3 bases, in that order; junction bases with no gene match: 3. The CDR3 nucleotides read TGTGCCAGTGCGGGACAGGGCTACAATGAGCAGTTCTTC. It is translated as CASAGQGYNEQFF.

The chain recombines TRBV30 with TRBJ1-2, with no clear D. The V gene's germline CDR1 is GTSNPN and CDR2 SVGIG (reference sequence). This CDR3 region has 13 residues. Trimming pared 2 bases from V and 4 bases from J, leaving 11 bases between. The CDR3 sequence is CAWSLGRGYGYTF. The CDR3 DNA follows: TGTGCCTGGAGTCTTGGACGGGGCTATGGCTACACCTTC.

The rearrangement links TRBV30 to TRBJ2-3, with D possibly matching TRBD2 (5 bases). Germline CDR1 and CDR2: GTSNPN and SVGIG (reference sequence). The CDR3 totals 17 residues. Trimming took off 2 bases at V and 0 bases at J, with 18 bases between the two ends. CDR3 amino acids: CAWSSAGSSSSTDTQYF. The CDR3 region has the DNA TGTGCCTGGAGTTCGGCCGGATCCTCTAGCAGCACAGATACGCAGTATTTT.

For the CDR3, the DNA is TGTGCCAGCGCCCGGCAGGATCACGATACGCAGTATTTT. This gives the protein CASARQDHDTQYF. The chain couples TRBV7-2 to TRBJ2-3; D gene ambiguous. From germline, CDR1 is SGHTA and CDR2 FQGNSA. The V gene lost 8 bases and the J gene lost 6 bases, with 15 bases spanning the gap. The length of the CDR3 is 13 residues.

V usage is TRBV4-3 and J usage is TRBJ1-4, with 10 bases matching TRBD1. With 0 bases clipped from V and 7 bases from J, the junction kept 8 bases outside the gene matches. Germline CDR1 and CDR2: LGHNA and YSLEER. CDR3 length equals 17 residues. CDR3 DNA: TGCGCCAGCAGCCAAGATTGGACGGGACAGGGGTTTGAAAAACTGTTTTTT. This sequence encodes CASSQDWTGQGFEKLFF.

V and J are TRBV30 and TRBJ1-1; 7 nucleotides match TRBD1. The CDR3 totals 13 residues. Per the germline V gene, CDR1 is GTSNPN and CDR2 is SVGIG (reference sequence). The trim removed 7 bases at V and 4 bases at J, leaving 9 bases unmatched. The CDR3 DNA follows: TGTGCCTCGATCAGGGGGATGTCCACTGAAGCTTTCTTT. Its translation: CASIRGMSTEAFF.

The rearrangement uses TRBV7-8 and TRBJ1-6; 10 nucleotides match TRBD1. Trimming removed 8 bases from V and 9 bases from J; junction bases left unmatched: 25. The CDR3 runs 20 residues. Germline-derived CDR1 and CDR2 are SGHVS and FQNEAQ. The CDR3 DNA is TGTGCCAGCCGGAGGAGAGGGGGCCCGGGACAGGGGAGAAATTTTTCACCCCTCCACTTT. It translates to CASRRRGGPGQGRNFSPLHF.

CDR3 amino acids: CASRLQGEGYTF. CDR3 nucleotides: TGTGCCAGCAGGCTACAGGGGGAAGGCTACACCTTC. The chain carries TRBV28 and TRBJ1-2; 8 nucleotides match TRBD1. CDR1 and CDR2 (germline): MDHEN, SYDVKM. There are 12 residues in the CDR3. V lost 6 bases to trimming and J lost 8 bases; unmatched junction nucleotides: 5.

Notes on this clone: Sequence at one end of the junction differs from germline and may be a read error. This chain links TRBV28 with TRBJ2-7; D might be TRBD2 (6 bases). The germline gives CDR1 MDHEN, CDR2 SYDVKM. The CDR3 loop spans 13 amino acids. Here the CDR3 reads CASSYRGTPGTKF. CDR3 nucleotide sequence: TGTGCCAGCAGCTATCGCGGGACCCCTGGGACCAAGTTC.

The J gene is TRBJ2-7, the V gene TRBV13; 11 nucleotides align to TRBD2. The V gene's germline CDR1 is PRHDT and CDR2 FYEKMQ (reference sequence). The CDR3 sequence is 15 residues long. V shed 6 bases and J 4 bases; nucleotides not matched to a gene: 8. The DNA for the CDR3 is TGTGCCAGCAGTCCACTAGCGGGAGCTAGGTACGAGCAGTACTTC. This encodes CASSPLAGARYEQYF.

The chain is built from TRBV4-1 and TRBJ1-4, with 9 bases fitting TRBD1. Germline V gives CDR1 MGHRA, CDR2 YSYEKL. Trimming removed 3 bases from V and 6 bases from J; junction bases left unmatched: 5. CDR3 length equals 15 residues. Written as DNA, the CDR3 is TGCGCCAGCAGCCACAACAGGGGGCTAGATGAAAAACTGTTTTTT. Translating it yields CASSHNRGLDEKLFF.

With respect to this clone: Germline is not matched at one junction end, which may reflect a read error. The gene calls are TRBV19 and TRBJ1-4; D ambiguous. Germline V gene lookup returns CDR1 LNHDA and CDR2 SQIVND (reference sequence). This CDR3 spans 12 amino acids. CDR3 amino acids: CASRVRGSKLFF. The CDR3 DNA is TGTGCGAGTAGAGTCCGCGGGTCAAAACTGTTTTTT.

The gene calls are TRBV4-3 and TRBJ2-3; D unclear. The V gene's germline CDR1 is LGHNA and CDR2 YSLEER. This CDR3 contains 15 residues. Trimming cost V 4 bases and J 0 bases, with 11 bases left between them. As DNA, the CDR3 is TGCGCCAGCAGCCCCGACGGGTATAGCACAGATACGCAGTATTTT. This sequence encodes CASSPDGYSTDTQYF.

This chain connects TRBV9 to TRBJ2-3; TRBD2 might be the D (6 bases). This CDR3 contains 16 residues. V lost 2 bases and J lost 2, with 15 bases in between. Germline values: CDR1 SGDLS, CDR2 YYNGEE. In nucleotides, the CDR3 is TGTGCCAGCAGCGTCGGAGGGAGACACCTCACAGATACGCAGTATTTT. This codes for CASSVGGRHLTDTQYF.

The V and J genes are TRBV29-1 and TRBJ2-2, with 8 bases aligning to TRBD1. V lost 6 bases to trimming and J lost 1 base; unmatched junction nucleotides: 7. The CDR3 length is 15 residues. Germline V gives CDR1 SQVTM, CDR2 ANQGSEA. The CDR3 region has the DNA TGCAGCGTGGTTACCGGGACAGGGAACACCGGGGAGCTGTTTTTT. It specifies CSVVTGTGNTGELFF.

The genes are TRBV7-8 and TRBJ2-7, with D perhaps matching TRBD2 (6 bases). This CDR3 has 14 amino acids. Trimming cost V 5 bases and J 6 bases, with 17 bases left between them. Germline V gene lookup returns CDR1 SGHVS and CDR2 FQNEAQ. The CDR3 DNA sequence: TGTGCCAGCAGCGGAGGGACGGGACGCTTCGAGCAGTACTTC. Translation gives CASSGGTGRFEQYF.

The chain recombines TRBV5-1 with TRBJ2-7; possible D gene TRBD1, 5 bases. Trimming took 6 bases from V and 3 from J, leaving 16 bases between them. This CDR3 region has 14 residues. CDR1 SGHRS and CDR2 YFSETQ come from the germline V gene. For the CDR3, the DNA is TGCGCCAGCAATGCAGGGTCATCAGTCTACGAGCAGTACTTC. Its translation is CASNAGSSVYEQYF.